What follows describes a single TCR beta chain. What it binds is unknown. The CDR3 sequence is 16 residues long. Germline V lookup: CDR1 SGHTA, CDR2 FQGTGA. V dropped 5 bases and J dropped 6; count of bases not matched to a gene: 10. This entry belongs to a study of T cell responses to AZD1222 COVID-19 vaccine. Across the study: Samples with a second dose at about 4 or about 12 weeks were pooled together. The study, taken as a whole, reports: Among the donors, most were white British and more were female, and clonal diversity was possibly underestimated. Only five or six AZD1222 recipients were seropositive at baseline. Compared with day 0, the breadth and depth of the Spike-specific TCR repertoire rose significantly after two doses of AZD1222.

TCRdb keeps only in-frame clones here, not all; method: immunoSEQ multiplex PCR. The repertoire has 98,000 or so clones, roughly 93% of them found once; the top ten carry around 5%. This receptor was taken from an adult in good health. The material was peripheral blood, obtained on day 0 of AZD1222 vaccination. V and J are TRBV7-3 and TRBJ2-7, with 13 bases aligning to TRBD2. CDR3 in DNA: TGTGCCAGCAGCCCCTCCGGGACTAGCGGGATCGGCGAGCAGTACTTC. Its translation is CASSPSGTSGIGEQYF.